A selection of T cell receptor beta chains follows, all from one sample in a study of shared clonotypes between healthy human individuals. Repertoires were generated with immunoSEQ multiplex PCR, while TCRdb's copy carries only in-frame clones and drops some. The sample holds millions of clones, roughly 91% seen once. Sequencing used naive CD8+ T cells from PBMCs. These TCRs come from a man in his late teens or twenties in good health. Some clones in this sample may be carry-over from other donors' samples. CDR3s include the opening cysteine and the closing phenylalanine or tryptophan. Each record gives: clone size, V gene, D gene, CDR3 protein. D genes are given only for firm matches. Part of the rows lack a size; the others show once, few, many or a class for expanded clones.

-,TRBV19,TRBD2,CASTPGLAVTDTQYF
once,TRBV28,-,CASSLSDPANDEQFF
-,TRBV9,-,CASSVGGSYEQYF
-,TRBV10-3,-,CAISEERTQYF
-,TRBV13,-,CASSLEGSEVEAFF
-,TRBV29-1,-,CSVVVGTNSYEQYF
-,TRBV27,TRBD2,CASSPLAGSRDEQFF
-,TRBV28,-,CASSFVGDTGELFF
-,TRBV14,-,CASSQMKGSYEQYF
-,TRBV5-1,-,CASSSDPEDLSSYNEQFF
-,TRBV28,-,CATQQPGEQYF
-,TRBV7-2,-,CASRPRLVYEQYF
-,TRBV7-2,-,CASSQMRGSEQFF